These 3 T cell receptor beta chains originate from one sample sequenced in a study of breast tumors, draining lymph nodes, adjacent tissues. TCRdb recomputed calls from the multiplex PCR reads with MiXCR, one row per CDR3 protein. The sample has 45,000 to 65,000 distinct CDR3 sequences, 42% seen once. The sequenced sample consisted of breast tumor tissue. These TCRs come from a female donor with breast cancer. Some clones in this sample may be carry-over from other donors' samples.

This clonotype was detected only once. This chain uses TRBV20-1 with TRBJ2-1; 11 bases are a match to TRBD2. Germline CDR1 and CDR2: DFQATT and SNEGSKA (reference sequence). Trimming cost V 6 bases and J 7 bases; bases outside gene matches: 11. This CDR3 is built from 15 residues. The CDR3 DNA is TGCAGTGCCCTCGGGCTAGCGGGAGGAGCAAATGAGCAGTTCTTC. Amino acid sequence: CSALGLAGGANEQFF.

Ten or more counts support this clonotype. The J gene is TRBJ1-5, the V gene TRBV13; a possible D gene is TRBD1 (6 bases). Germline V CDR1 and CDR2: PRHDT, FYEKMQ (reference sequence). The germline V and J ends were trimmed by 5 bases and 4 bases, with 9 bases remaining between them. CDR3 length: 13 amino acids. CDR3 sequence (DNA): TGTGCCAGCAGCCTACAGGGTAATCAGCCCCAGCATTTT. It encodes CASSLQGNQPQHF.

The CDR3 protein is CASSLEFGRDTQYF. The CDR3 DNA is TGCGCCAGCAGCTTGGAATTCGGTCGGGACACCCAGTACTTC. V gene TRBV5-1 combines with J gene TRBJ2-5; D could derive from TRBD1 or TRBD2 (5 bases each). V was clipped by 0 bases and J by 8 bases, with 14 bases between them. CDR1 SGHRS and CDR2 YFSETQ come from the germline V gene. This CDR3 has 14 amino acids.